This T cell receptor (beta chain) was recorded in a study of vaccination effects on CD4 cells after COVID-19. Overall study: Post-vaccine draws lagged the second dose by a median of 72 days. General study results and limits: Healthy vaccinees had only 1 of 255 vaccine-induced clones cross-react with common cold coronaviruses.

The CDR3 contains 16 residues. Germline-derived CDR1 and CDR2 are LNHDA and SQIVND (reference sequence). The V end was cut by 3 bases, the J end by 10 bases, with 22 bases between. As to this clone: Its antigen is not identified.

TCRdb's copy holds only in-frame clones and misses some; the assay was immunoSEQ multiplex PCR. The sample carries tens of thousands of clones, around 70% recorded once. Following an approximately ten-day culture, CD4+ T cells were purified. Either the BNT162b2 or mRNA-1273 vaccine was given to participants in two doses. Nucleocapsid antibodies stayed negative before and after vaccination, showing no earlier SARS-CoV-2 infection. V and J are TRBV19 and TRBJ1-5; tentative D call: TRBD1 (5 bases). This sequence was found in a human donor who received a COVID-19 vaccine. Sequences were derived from CD4+ T cells from PBMCs cultured without peptide, sampled after COVID-19 vaccination. CDR3 loop: CASSIEGMGGSYPQHF. The CDR3 region has the DNA TGTGCCAGTAGTATTGAGGGGATGGGAGGGAGCTATCCCCAGCATTTT.